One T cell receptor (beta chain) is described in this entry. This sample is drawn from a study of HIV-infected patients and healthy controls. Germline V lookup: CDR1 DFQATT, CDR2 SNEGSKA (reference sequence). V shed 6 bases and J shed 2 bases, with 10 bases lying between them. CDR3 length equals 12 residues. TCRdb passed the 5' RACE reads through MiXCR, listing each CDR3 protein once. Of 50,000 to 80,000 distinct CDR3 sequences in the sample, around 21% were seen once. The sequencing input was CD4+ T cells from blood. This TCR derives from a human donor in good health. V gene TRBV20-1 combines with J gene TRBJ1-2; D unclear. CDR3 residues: CSASDPNYGYTF. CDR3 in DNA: TGCAGTGCATCGGACCCGAACTATGGCTACACCTTC.